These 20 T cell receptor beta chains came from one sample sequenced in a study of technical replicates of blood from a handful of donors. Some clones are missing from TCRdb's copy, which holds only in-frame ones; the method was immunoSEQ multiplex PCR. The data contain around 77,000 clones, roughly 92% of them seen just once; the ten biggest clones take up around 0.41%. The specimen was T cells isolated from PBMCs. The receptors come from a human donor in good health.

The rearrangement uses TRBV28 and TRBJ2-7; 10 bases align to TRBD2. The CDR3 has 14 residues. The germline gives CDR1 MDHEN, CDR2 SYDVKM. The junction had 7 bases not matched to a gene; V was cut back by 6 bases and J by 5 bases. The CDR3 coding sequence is TGTGCCAGCAGCTCTTTAGCGGGAGGAGACGAGCAGTACTTC. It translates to CASSSLAGGDEQYF.

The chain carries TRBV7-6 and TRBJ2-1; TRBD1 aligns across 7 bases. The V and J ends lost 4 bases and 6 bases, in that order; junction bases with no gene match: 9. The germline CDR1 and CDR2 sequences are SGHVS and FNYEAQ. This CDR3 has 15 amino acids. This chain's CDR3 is CASSSHRGRGNEQFF. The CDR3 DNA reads TGTGCCAGCAGCTCACACAGGGGTCGAGGCAATGAGCAGTTCTTC.

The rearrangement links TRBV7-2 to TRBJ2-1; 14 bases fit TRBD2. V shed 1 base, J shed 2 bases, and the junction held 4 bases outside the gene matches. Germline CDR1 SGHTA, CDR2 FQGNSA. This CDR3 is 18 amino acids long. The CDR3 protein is CASSLGRLAGGTYNEQFF. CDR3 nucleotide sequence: TGTGCCAGCAGCTTAGGAAGACTAGCGGGAGGGACCTACAATGAGCAGTTCTTC. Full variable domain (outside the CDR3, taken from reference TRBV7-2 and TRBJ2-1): GAGVSQSPSNKVTEKGKDVELRCDPISGHTALYWYRQSLGQGLEFLIYFQGNSAPDKSGLPSDRFSAERTGGSVSTLTIQRTQQEDSAVYLCASSLGRLAGGTYNEQFFGPGTRLTVL.

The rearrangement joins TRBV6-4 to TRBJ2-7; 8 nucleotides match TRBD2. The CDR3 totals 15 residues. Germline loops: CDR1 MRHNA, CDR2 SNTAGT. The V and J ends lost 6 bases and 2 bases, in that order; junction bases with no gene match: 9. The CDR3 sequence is CASRHLPGLAYEQYF. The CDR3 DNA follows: TGTGCCAGCAGACACCTTCCGGGACTAGCCTACGAGCAGTACTTC.

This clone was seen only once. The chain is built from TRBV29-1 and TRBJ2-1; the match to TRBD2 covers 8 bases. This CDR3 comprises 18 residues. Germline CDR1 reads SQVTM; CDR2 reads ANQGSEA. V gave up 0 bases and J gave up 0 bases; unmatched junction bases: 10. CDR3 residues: CSVEDRGLGLISYNEQFF. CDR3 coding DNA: TGCAGCGTTGAAGATAGGGGACTAGGCTTGATCTCCTACAATGAGCAGTTCTTC.

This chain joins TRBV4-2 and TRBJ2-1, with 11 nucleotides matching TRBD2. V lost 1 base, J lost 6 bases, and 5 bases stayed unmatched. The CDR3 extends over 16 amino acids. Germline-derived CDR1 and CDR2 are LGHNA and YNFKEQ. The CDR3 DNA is TGTGCCAGCAGCCAAGTACTAGCGGGAGTAAGCAATGAGCAGTTCTTC. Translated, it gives CASSQVLAGVSNEQFF.

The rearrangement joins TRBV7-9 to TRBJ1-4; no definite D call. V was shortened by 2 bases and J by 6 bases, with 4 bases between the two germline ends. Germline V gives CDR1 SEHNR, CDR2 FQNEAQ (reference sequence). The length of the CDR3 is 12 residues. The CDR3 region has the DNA TGTGCCAGCAGCTTACGGGATGAAAAACTGTTTTTT. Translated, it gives CASSLRDEKLFF.

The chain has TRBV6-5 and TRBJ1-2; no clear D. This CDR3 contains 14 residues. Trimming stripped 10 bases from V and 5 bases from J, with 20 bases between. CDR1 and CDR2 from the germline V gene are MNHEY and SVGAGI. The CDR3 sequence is CATLDREVGYGYTF. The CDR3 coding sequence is TGTGCCACCCTAGACCGGGAGGTGGGTTATGGCTACACCTTC.

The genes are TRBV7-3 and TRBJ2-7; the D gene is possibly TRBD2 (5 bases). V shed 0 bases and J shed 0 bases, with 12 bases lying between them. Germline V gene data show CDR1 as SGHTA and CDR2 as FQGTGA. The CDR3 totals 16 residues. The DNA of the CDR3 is TGTGCCAGCAGCTTAACCGTTACCGGGGTCTCCTACGAGCAGTACTTC. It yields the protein CASSLTVTGVSYEQYF.

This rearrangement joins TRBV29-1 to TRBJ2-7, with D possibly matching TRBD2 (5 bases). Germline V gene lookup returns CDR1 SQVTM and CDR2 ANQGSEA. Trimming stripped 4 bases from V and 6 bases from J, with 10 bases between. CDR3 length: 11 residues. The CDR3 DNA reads TGCAGCGTTGGATATGAGGGCGAGCAGTACTTC. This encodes CSVGYEGEQYF.

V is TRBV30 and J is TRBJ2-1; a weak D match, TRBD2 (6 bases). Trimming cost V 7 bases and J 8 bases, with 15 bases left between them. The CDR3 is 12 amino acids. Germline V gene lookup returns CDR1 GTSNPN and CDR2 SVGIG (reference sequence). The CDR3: CASTSPIDEQFF. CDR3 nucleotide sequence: TGTGCCTCGACTAGTCCCATCGATGAGCAGTTCTTC.

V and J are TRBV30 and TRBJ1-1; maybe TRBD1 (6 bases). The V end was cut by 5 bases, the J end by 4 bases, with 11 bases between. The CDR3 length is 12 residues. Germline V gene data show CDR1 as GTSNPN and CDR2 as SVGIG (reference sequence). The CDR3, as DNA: TGTGCCTGGGACAGGCAGGCCACTGAAGCTTTCTTT. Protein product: CAWDRQATEAFF.

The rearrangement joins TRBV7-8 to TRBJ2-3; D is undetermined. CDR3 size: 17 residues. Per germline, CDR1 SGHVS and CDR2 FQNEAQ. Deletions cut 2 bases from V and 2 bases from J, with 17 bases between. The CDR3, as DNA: TGTGCCAGCAGCTTACCCCCAGCCTACAGACACACAGATACGCAGTATTTT. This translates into CASSLPPAYRHTDTQYF.

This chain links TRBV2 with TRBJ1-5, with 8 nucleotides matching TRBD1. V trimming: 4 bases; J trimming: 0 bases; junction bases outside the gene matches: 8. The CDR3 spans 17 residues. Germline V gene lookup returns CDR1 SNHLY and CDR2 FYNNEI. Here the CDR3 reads CASSALGQGYSNQPQHF. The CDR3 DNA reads TGTGCCAGCAGTGCGTTAGGACAGGGTTATAGCAATCAGCCCCAGCATTTT.

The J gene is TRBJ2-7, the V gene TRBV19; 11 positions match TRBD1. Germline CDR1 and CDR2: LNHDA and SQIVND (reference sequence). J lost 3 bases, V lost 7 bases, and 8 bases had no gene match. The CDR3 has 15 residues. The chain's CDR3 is CASNTGTGGFYEQYF. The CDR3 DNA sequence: TGTGCCAGTAATACCGGGACAGGGGGATTCTACGAGCAGTACTTC.

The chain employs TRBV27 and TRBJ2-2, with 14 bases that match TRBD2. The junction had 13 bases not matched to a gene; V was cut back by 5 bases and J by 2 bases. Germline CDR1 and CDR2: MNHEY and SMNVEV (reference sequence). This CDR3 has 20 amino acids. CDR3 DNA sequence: TGTGCCAGCAGTCCCCCGGGACTAGCGGGAGAGGGGGGAAACACCGGGGAGCTGTTTTTT. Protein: CASSPPGLAGEGGNTGELFF.

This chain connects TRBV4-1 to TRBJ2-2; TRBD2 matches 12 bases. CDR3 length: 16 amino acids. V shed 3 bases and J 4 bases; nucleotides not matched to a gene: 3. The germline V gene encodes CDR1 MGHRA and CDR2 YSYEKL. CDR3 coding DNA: TGCGCCAGCAGCCAGTTACTAGCGGGAGGCACCGGGGAGCTGTTTTTT. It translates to CASSQLLAGGTGELFF.

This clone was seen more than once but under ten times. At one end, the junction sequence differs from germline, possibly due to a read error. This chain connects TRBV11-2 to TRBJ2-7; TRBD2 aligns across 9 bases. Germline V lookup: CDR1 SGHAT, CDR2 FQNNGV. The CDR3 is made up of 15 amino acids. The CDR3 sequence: CASSFYGGRAYEQYF. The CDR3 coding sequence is TGTGCCAGCAGCTTTTACGGCGGGAGGGCCTATGAGCAGTACTTC.

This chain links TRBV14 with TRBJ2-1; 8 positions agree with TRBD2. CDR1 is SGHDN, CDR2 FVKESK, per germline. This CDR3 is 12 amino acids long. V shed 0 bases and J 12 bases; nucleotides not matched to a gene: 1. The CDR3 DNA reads TGTGCCAGCAGCCAAGACGGACTAGCGCAGTTCTTC. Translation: CASSQDGLAQFF. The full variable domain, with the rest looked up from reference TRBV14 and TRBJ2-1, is EAGVTQFPSHSVIEKGQTVTLRCDPISGHDNLYWYRRVMGKEIKFLLHFVKESKQDESGMPNNRFLAERTGGTYSTLKVQPAELEDSGVYFCASSQDGLAQFFGPGTRLTVL.

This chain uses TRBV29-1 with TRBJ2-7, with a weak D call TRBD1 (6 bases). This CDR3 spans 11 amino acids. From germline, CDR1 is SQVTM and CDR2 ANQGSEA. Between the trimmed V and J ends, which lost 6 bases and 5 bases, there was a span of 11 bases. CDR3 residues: CSVYRVNEQYF. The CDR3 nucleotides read TGCAGCGTATACAGGGTTAACGAGCAGTACTTC.